The source of this T cell receptor (beta chain) is a study of blood T cell repertoires in COVID-19. The CDR3 consists of 14 residues. Germline V gene lookup returns CDR1 KGHSH and CDR2 LQKENI. V was pared by 6 bases and J by 6 bases, with 15 bases between. The protocol was immunoSEQ multiplex PCR, while the TCRdb copy is restricted to in-frame clones and leaves out a portion. The repertoire holds 70,000 to 80,000 clones, with roughly 82% as singletons. This receptor was identified in a human donor in a cohort sampled during active COVID-19. V usage is TRBV18 and J usage is TRBJ1-3, with D maybe TRBD1 (5 bases). Sequencing was done on a sample of peripheral blood. This chain's CDR3 is CASSPTVDANTIYF. The CDR3 nucleotides read TGTGCCAGCTCGCCGACAGTTGATGCAAACACCATATATTTT.